The 8 T cell receptor beta chains presented below share a single source sample, sequenced in a study of T cell responses to AZD1222 COVID-19 vaccine. The protocol was immunoSEQ multiplex PCR, while the TCRdb copy is restricted to in-frame clones and leaves out a portion. Altogether around 94,000 clones are present, approximately 90% being singletons, with the ten largest covering 5%. The material was peripheral blood, obtained on day 0 of AZD1222 vaccination. The receptors were gathered from an adult in good health.

This clone was detected many times. The V and J genes are TRBV3-1 (or the pseudogene TRBV3-2) and TRBJ1-3; tentative D call: TRBD1 (6 bases). Germline V gives CDR1 LGHDT, CDR2 YNNKEL (reference sequence). This CDR3 contains 14 residues. V was cut by 4 bases and J by 4 bases, with 11 bases left in between. The CDR3 region has the DNA TGTGCCAGCAGCCGCGGACAGTACGGAAACACCATATATTTT. It yields the protein CASSRGQYGNTIYF.

The genes are TRBV6-6 and TRBJ1-4; TRBD1 agrees at 10 bases. Losses at the gene ends were 5 bases for V and 2 bases for J; bases not matched to a gene: 8. The CDR3 totals 17 residues. The V gene's germline CDR1 is MNHNY and CDR2 SVGAGI (reference sequence). CDR3 residues: CASSPRQGARTNEKLFF. For the CDR3, the DNA is TGTGCCAGCAGTCCCCGACAGGGGGCGAGGACTAATGAAAAACTGTTTTTT.

The chain couples TRBV11-2 to TRBJ2-7, with TRBD2 matching 12 bases. Trimming removed 4 bases from V and 4 bases from J; junction bases left unmatched: 14. Germline V gene lookup returns CDR1 SGHAT and CDR2 FQNNGV. This CDR3 is built from 18 residues. The CDR3 region has the DNA TGTGCCAGCAGCTCCGACTTACGGACTAGCGGGGAACTATACGAGCAGTACTTC. Translation: CASSSDLRTSGELYEQYF. Supplemented by reference TRBV11-2 and TRBJ2-7, the full variable domain reads EAGVAQSPRYKIIEKRQSVAFWCNPISGHATLYWYQQILGQGPKLLIQFQNNGVVDDSQLPKDRFSAERLKGVDSTLKIQPAKLEDSAVYLCASSSDLRTSGELYEQYFGPGTRLTVT.

J is TRBJ2-1 and V is TRBV7-2, with D perhaps matching TRBD1 (6 bases). The CDR3 consists of 15 residues. Trimming left V 6 bases short and J 2 bases short, with 14 bases between. Germline V lookup: CDR1 SGHTA, CDR2 FQGNSA. In DNA form, the CDR3 reads TGTGCCAGCAGTACAACCGGGACACCCTACAATGAGCAGTTCTTC. This sequence encodes CASSTTGTPYNEQFF.

This clone was seen just once. The chain carries TRBV11-2 and TRBJ2-2; 8 bases map to TRBD1. Looked up from germline, CDR1 is SGHAT and CDR2 is FQNNGV. The CDR3 length is 14 residues. The V gene end was trimmed by 3 bases and the J gene end by 7 bases; junction bases not matched to a gene: 4. Written as DNA, the CDR3 is TGTGCCAGCAGCTTGGGACAGGCGGTCGGGGAGCTGTTTTTT. This translates into CASSLGQAVGELFF.

The chain employs TRBV5-1 and TRBJ1-2; 9 positions match TRBD1. V lost 4 bases, J lost 2 bases, and 3 bases stayed unmatched. The germline V gene encodes CDR1 SGHRS and CDR2 YFSETQ. The CDR3 covers 14 residues. The CDR3 region has the DNA TGCGCCAGCAGCCCTGGACAGGGGAACTATGGCTACACCTTC. As protein: CASSPGQGNYGYTF.

CDR3 DNA: TGTGCCAGCAGCCAAGTATGGGGCAGTGAAAAACTGTTTTTT. Protein: CASSQVWGSEKLFF. The chain combines TRBV14 with TRBJ1-4; weak D call: TRBD1 (5 bases). V gave up 1 base and J gave up 7 bases, with 10 bases separating them. The CDR3 has 14 residues. Germline V gives CDR1 SGHDN, CDR2 FVKESK. The variable domain in full, with the rest retrieved from reference TRBV14 and TRBJ1-4, is EAGVTQFPSHSVIEKGQTVTLRCDPISGHDNLYWYRRVMGKEIKFLLHFVKESKQDESGMPNNRFLAERTGGTYSTLKVQPAELEDSGVYFCASSQVWGSEKLFFGSGTQLSVL.

The rearrangement uses TRBV19 and TRBJ2-1; TRBD1 matches at 9 bases. With 3 bases clipped from V and 15 bases from J, the junction kept 6 bases outside the gene matches. This CDR3 is 12 amino acids long. Per the germline V gene, CDR1 is LNHDA and CDR2 is SQIVND (reference sequence). The CDR3 bases are TGTGCCAGTAGTATTCGGACAGGGGAGGTGTTCTTC. Amino acid sequence: CASSIRTGEVFF.